This is a list of T cell receptor beta chains from one sample in a study of OX40 agonist ivuxolimab in advanced cancers. TCRdb keeps only in-frame clones here, not all; method: immunoSEQ multiplex PCR. The sample shows 70,000 to 85,000 clones, around 80% of them seen only once. Source: CD4+ or CD8+ T cells sorted from blood, taken in a trial of the OX40 agonist ivuxolimab. Every receptor here comes from an adult with an advanced solid tumor such as melanoma, head and neck, liver or kidney cancer. Each CDR3 is given without its conserved first and last residue. Fields, in order: D gene, V gene, CDR3 protein. D genes are given only for firm matches.

D gene: .; V gene: TRBV5-1; CDR3 protein: ASRSGMNTEAF
D gene: .; V gene: TRBV6-5; CDR3 protein: ASSRATGRSYT
D gene: .; V gene: TRBV6-4; CDR3 protein: ASSDYPGQMTEAF
D gene: TRBD1; V gene: TRBV7-9; CDR3 protein: ASSLTGTGGVEQY
D gene: .; V gene: TRBV18; CDR3 protein: ASSLTDGTNQPQH
D gene: TRBD2; V gene: TRBV5-1; CDR3 protein: ASSVLAGERETQY
D gene: .; V gene: TRBV7-3; CDR3 protein: ASSLFPGSQYEQY
D gene: TRBD2; V gene: TRBV15; CDR3 protein: ATSRDRGVQETQY
D gene: .; V gene: TRBV28; CDR3 protein: ASTLTGELF
D gene: TRBD1; V gene: TRBV7-2; CDR3 protein: ASSFKQGRTEAF
D gene: .; V gene: TRBV4-2; CDR3 protein: ASSQDYSDYGELF
D gene: TRBD1; V gene: TRBV7-2; CDR3 protein: ASSFSGQGSYEQY
D gene: TRBD1; V gene: TRBV5-6; CDR3 protein: ASWWGQGVLGTGELF
D gene: TRBD1; V gene: TRBV4-3; CDR3 protein: ASSRGTADLYGYT
D gene: .; V gene: TRBV5-8; CDR3 protein: ASSPRTSFLSYNEQF
D gene: .; V gene: TRBV9; CDR3 protein: ASSQAGVNYGYT
D gene: TRBD1; V gene: TRBV19; CDR3 protein: ASSPGQPNEKLF
D gene: .; V gene: TRBV4-3; CDR3 protein: ASSQATGRGGYT
D gene: .; V gene: TRBV5-1; CDR3 protein: ASSLLWGYEQY
D gene: .; V gene: TRBV19; CDR3 protein: ASSKQSAEKLF
D gene: .; V gene: TRBV19; CDR3 protein: ASRMWNEQF
D gene: TRBD2; V gene: TRBV4-3; CDR3 protein: ASSQARGAGETQY
D gene: TRBD1; V gene: TRBV7-2; CDR3 protein: ASSLAGGNGYT
D gene: TRBD1; V gene: TRBV5-5; CDR3 protein: ASSRRQGLDEQF
D gene: TRBD1; V gene: TRBV6-6; CDR3 protein: AGSYGTGEKLF
D gene: .; V gene: TRBV5-4; CDR3 protein: ASSLGGPPMNTEAF
D gene: .; V gene: TRBV15; CDR3 protein: ATSRGALGGARADTQY
D gene: TRBD2; V gene: TRBV5-1; CDR3 protein: ASSSSGGAGGTDTQY
D gene: .; V gene: TRBV6-6; CDR3 protein: ASNPSGASYGYT
D gene: .; V gene: TRBV19; CDR3 protein: ASSKGQGPDTQY
D gene: .; V gene: TRBV2; CDR3 protein: ASRGRQLNQPQH
D gene: .; V gene: TRBV18; CDR3 protein: ASSPGAANQPQH
D gene: .; V gene: TRBV2; CDR3 protein: ASSEGDGSNQPQH
D gene: .; V gene: TRBV29-1; CDR3 protein: SVSGNEKLF
D gene: .; V gene: TRBV2; CDR3 protein: ASSGDTRTDTQY
D gene: .; V gene: TRBV10-1; CDR3 protein: ARTLVSPLH
D gene: TRBD1; V gene: TRBV9; CDR3 protein: ASSERAGTENSPLH
D gene: .; V gene: TRBV11-2; CDR3 protein: ASSLVGFGYT
D gene: .; V gene: TRBV14; CDR3 protein: ASSQDRVGPQH
D gene: .; V gene: TRBV7-9; CDR3 protein: ASSLGLLHNQPQH
D gene: TRBD1; V gene: TRBV6-1; CDR3 protein: ASSSPGQSWGGYT
D gene: .; V gene: TRBV5-6; CDR3 protein: ASSLAGGRRPYEQY
D gene: TRBD1; V gene: TRBV11-3; CDR3 protein: ASSRTGGTEAF
D gene: TRBD2; V gene: TRBV2; CDR3 protein: ASSEFRGEGDTQY
D gene: .; V gene: TRBV5-1; CDR3 protein: ASSLSTPYEQY
D gene: TRBD1; V gene: TRBV6-5; CDR3 protein: ASRRGRGVNTEAF
D gene: .; V gene: TRBV6-1; CDR3 protein: ASSEGGNTEAF
D gene: .; V gene: TRBV10-3; CDR3 protein: AISDIWTTGNYGYT
D gene: TRBD1; V gene: TRBV4-2; CDR3 protein: ASSQVGTGGKLGEQF
D gene: .; V gene: TRBV18; CDR3 protein: ASSPPGGSYNSPLH
D gene: TRBD1; V gene: TRBV11-2; CDR3 protein: ASSLPGQGNYGYT
D gene: .; V gene: TRBV5-1; CDR3 protein: ASSLVRQGTGELF
D gene: TRBD1; V gene: TRBV5-1; CDR3 protein: ASSWTGNTGELF
D gene: TRBD1; V gene: TRBV6-5; CDR3 protein: ASRVNRGGRGYT
D gene: TRBD1; V gene: TRBV20-1; CDR3 protein: GTGEVYEQY
D gene: TRBD2; V gene: TRBV27; CDR3 protein: ASSKGLAGVETQY
D gene: TRBD1; V gene: TRBV13; CDR3 protein: ASSLGGTGVAEAF